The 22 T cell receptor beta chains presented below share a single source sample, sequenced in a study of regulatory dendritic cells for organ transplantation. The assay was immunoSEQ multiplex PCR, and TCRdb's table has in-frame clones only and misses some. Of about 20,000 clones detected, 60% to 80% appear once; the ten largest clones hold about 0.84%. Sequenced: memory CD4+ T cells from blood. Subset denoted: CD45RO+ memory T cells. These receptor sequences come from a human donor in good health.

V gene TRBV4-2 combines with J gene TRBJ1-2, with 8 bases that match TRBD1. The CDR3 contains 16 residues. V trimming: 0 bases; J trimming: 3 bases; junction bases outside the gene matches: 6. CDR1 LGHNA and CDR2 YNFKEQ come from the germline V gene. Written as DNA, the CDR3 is TGTGCCAGCAGCCAAGATCGGCAGGGGGCCGACTATGGCTACACCTTC. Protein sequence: CASSQDRQGADYGYTF.

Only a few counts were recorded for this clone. The CDR3 sequence: CASSSPSRGDGSPLHF. The DNA for the CDR3 is TGTGCCAGCAGTTCCCCCTCCAGGGGGGACGGGTCACCCCTCCACTTT. The chain employs TRBV6-5 and TRBJ1-6; 7 nucleotides align to TRBD1. V shed 4 bases, J shed 10 bases, and the junction held 13 bases outside the gene matches. Germline V gene sequence: CDR1 MNHEY, CDR2 SVGAGI. This CDR3 region has 16 residues.

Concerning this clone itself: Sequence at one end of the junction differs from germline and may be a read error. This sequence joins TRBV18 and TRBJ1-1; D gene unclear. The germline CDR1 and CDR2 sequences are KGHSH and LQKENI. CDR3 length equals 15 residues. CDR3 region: CASSPMRAANAEAFF. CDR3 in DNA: TGTGCCAGCTCACCAATGAGGGCTGCGAACGCTGAAGCTTTCTTT.

The CDR3 reads CASSLPGTSGGAWNEQFF. The DNA for the CDR3 is TGTGCCAGCAGCCTACCCGGGACTAGCGGGGGGGCCTGGAATGAGCAGTTCTTC. The genes are TRBV5-8 and TRBJ2-1, with 16 bases identical to TRBD2. The CDR3 spans 18 residues. V lost 4 bases to trimming and J lost 7 bases; unmatched junction nucleotides: 11. Germline values: CDR1 SGHTS, CDR2 YDEGEE.

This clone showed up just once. In DNA, the CDR3 is TGTGCCAGCAGAGAGGATGGGAACACTGAAGCTTTCTTT. Translated: CASREDGNTEAFF. V and J are TRBV6-5 and TRBJ1-1; no firm D call. The CDR3 is made up of 13 amino acids. V was cut by 6 bases and J by 1 base, with 9 bases left in between. Germline V gene data show CDR1 as MNHEY and CDR2 as SVGAGI.

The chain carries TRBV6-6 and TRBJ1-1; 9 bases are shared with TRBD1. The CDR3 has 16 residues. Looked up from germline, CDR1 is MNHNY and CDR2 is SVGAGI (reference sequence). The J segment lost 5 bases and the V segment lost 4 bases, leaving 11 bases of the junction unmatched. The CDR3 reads CASSSLSTGTGTEAFF. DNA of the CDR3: TGTGCCAGCAGTTCGCTCTCGACAGGGACAGGGACTGAAGCTTTCTTT.

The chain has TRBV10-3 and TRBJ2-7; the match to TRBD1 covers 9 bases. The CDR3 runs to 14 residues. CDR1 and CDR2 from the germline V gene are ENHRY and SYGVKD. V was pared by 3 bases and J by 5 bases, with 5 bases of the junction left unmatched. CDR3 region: CAISDGTGRDEQYF. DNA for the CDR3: TGTGCCATCAGTGACGGGACAGGGCGGGACGAGCAGTACTTC.

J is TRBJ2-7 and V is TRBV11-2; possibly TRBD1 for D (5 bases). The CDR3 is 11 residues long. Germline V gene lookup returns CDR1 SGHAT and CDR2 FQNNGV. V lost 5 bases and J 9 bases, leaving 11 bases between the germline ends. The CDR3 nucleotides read TGTGCCAGCAGCGGGGCCCAGGGGCAGTACTTC. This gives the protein CASSGAQGQYF.

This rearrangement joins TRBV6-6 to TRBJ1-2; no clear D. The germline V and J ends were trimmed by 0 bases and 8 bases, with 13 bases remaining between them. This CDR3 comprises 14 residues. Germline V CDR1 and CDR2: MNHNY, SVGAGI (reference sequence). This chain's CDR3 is CASSYSREGGGYTF. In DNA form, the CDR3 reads TGTGCCAGCAGTTACTCCCGGGAGGGAGGGGGCTACACCTTC.

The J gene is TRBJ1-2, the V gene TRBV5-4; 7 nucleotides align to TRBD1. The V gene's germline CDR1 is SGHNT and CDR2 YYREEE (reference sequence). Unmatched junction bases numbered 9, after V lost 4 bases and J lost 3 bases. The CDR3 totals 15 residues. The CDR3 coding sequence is TGTGCCAGCAGCGCTGACAGGGAGTACGACTATGGCTACACCTTC. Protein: CASSADREYDYGYTF.

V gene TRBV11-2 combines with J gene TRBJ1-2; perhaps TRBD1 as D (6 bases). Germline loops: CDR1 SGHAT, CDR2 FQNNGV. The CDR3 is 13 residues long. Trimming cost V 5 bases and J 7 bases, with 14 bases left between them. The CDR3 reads CASSPQGSAGYTF. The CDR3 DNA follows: TGTGCCAGCAGCCCACAGGGTAGTGCTGGCTACACCTTC.

CDR3 loop: CASTPATGGRGEQYF. Here the CDR3 DNA reads TGTGCCAGTACCCCAGCCACGGGAGGTAGGGGCGAGCAGTACTTC. The chain uses TRBV19 and TRBJ2-7, with 7 bases that match TRBD2. Germline CDR1 and CDR2: LNHDA and SQIVND (reference sequence). The trim removed 7 bases at V and 6 bases at J, leaving 15 bases unmatched. The CDR3 is 15 residues long.

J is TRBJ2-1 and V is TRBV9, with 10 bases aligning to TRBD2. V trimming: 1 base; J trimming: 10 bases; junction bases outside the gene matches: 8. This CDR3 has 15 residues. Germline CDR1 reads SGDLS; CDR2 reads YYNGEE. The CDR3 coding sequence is TGTGCCAGCAGCGTATCAGCGGGGGGGCCCTCAGAGCAGTTCTTC. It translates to CASSVSAGGPSEQFF.

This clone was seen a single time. The CDR3 protein is CASSVDQAGPQHF. The CDR3 DNA follows: TGTGCCAGCAGCGTAGACCAGGCAGGGCCCCAGCATTTT. The rearrangement links TRBV9 to TRBJ1-5; no reliable D call. V lost 0 bases and J lost 9, with 10 bases in between. The CDR3 loop spans 13 amino acids. Germline values: CDR1 SGDLS, CDR2 YYNGEE.

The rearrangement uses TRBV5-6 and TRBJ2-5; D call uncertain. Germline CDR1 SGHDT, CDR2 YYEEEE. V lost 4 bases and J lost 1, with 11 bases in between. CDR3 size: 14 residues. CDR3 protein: CASSPVSPQETQYF. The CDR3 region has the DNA TGTGCCAGCAGCCCGGTCTCACCCCAAGAGACCCAGTACTTC.

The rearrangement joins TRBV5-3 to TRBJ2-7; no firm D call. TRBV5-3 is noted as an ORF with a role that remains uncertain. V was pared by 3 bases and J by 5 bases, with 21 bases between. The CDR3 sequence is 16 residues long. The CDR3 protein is CARSCCFGVSHDEQYF. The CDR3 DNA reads TGTGCCAGAAGCTGCTGCTTCGGAGTCAGTCACGACGAGCAGTACTTC.

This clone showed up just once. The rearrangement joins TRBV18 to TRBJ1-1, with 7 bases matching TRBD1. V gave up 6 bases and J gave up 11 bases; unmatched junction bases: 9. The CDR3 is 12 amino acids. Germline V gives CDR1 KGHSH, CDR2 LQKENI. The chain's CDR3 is CASSLDQGGAFF. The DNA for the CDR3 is TGTGCCAGCTCGCTAGATCAGGGGGGCGCTTTCTTT. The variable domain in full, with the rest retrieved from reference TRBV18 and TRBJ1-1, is NAGVMQNPRHLVRRRGQEARLRCSPMKGHSHVYWYRQLPEEGLKFMVYLQKENIIDESGMPKERFSAEFPKEGPSILRIQQVVRGDSAAYFCASSLDQGGAFFGQGTRLTVV.

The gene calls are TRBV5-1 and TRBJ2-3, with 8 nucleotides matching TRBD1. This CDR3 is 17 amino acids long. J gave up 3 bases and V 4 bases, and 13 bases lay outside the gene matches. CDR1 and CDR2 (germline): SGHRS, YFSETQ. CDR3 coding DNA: TGCGCCAGCAGCCCGGGTGCGACAGGGGCAAGGACAGATACGCAGTATTTT. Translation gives CASSPGATGARTDTQYF. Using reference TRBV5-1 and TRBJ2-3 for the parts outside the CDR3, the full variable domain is KAGVTQTPRYLIKTRGQQVTLSCSPISGHRSVSWYQQTPGQGLQFLFEYFSETQRNKGNFPGRFSGRQFSNSRSEMNVSTLELGDSALYLCASSPGATGARTDTQYFGPGTRLTVL.

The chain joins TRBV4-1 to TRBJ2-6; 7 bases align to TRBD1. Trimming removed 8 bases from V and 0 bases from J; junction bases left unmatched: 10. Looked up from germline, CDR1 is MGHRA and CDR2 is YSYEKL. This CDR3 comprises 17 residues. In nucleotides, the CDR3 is TGCGCCAGCGCTCCCGGACAGGTCGTCTCTGGGGCCAACGTCCTGACTTTC. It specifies CASAPGQVVSGANVLTF.

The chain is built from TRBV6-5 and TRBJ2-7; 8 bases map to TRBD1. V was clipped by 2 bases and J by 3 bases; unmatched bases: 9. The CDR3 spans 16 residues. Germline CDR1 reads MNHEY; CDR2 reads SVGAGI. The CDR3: CASSYQRGQAYYEQYF. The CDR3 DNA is TGTGCCAGCAGTTACCAAAGGGGACAGGCCTACTACGAGCAGTACTTC.

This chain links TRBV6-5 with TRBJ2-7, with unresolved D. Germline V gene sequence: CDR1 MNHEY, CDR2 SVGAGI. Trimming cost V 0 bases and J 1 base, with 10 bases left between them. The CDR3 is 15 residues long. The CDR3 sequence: CASSYSRDTSYEQYF. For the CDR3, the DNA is TGTGCCAGCAGTTACTCGAGAGACACGTCCTACGAGCAGTACTTC.

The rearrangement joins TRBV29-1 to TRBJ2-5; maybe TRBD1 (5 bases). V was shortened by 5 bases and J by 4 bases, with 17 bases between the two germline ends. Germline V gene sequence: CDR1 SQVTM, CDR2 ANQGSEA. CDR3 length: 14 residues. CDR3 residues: CSVSRQGGRETQYF. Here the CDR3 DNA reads TGCAGCGTTTCACGGCAGGGTGGAAGAGAGACCCAGTACTTC.